This TCR beta chain was sequenced during a study of shared clonotypes between healthy human individuals. Terminally differentiated effector memory CD45RA+ cells were excluded from the naive CD8 cells, which were CD45RO-negative and positively selected for CCR7. Produced via immunoSEQ multiplex PCR; TCRdb's table is partial and in-frame only. The sample records roughly 2,000,000 clones, about 94% being singletons. V shed 4 bases, J shed 5 bases, and the junction held 7 bases outside the gene matches. In germline, CDR1 is SQVTM, CDR2 ANQGSEA. The length of the CDR3 is 14 residues. Study conclusions and caveats: Lower generation probabilities were found for non-shared clonotypes than for those shared by all four donors. How much donors shared clonotypes was expected to be affected by sequencing depth.

Remarks on this clone: The antigen is unknown.

The source material was naive CD8+ T cells sorted from blood. The receptor was isolated from a man between 18 and 35 years old in good health. This rearrangement joins TRBV29-1 to TRBJ2-2, with 7 nucleotides matching TRBD2. Here the CDR3 DNA reads TGCAGCGTTGCTTTCGCCGGGGGGACCGGGGAGCTGTTTTTT. It specifies CSVAFAGGTGELFF.